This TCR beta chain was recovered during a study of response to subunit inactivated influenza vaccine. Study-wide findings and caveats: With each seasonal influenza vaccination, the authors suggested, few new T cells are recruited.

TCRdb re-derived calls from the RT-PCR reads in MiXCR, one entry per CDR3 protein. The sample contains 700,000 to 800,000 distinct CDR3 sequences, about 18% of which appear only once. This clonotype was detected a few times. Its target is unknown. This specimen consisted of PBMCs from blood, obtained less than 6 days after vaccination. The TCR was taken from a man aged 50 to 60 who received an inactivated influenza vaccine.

The CDR3 here is CASSLDSGGINGYTF. CDR3 coding DNA: TGTGCCAGCAGTTTAGATTCAGGGGGCATCAATGGCTACACCTTC. The rearrangement links TRBV28 to TRBJ1-2, with 8 nucleotides matching TRBD1. Germline V lookup: CDR1 MDHEN, CDR2 SYDVKM. The CDR3 runs 15 residues. The ends lost 2 bases at V and 6 bases at J; junction bases unmatched: 8.